Shown below are 18 T cell receptor beta chains from a single sample sequenced in a study of beta chain features in type 1 diabetes. Antigens of these TCRs are unknown. Whole-study findings and limits: TCRB CDR3s were moderately but significantly shorter in Type 1 diabetes patients in all four CD4+ subsets.

The entirety of the isolated RNA underwent reverse transcription, so expressed TCRB transcripts were sequenced. Here immunoSEQ multiplex PCR was the method, and the copy in TCRdb shows in-frame clones only, minus some. The sample lists about 190,000 clones, approximately 8.1% seen once, with 0.94% in the top ten. Sample: central memory CD4+ T cells from blood. The receptor set was obtained from a woman between 40 and 50 years old with type 1 diabetes.

This clone was seen more than once but under ten times. This chain links TRBV5-1 with TRBJ1-2; D perhaps matches TRBD1 (5 bases). Trimming stripped 5 bases from V and 1 base from J, with 15 bases between. In germline, CDR1 is SGHRS, CDR2 YFSETQ. The CDR3 spans 15 residues. The CDR3 loop reads CASSPDGGFNYGYTF. The CDR3 nucleotides are TGCGCCAGCAGTCCTGACGGGGGTTTTAACTATGGCTACACCTTC.

This clone occurred a few times. The V call is TRBV6-6, the J call TRBJ1-6; D is possibly TRBD1 (6 bases). This CDR3 has 14 residues. V lost 5 bases, J lost 14 bases, and 19 bases lay in between. Germline V lookup: CDR1 MNHNY, CDR2 SVGAGI (reference sequence). The CDR3 nucleotides read TGTGCCAGCAGTGACAGGTTGCCTTCGGTGGCCCTCCACTTT. This sequence encodes CASSDRLPSVALHF.

Only one count was recorded for this clone. CDR3 protein: CASSYFTAGQGAVNIQYF. CDR3 DNA sequence: TGCGCCAGCAGCTACTTCACGGCGGGACAGGGGGCGGTAAACATTCAGTACTTC. The V gene is TRBV5-1, the J gene TRBJ2-4; 12 bases map to TRBD1. The germline V gene has CDR1 SGHRS and CDR2 YFSETQ. V gave up 3 bases and J gave up 6 bases; unmatched junction bases: 13. The CDR3 totals 18 residues.

This clone appeared a few times. The V and J genes are TRBV2 and TRBJ2-7; D is uncertain. The CDR3 spans 12 residues. V dropped 4 bases and J dropped 7 bases, with 11 bases sitting between them. Per the germline V gene, CDR1 is SNHLY and CDR2 is FYNNEI. In nucleotides, the CDR3 is TGTGCCAGCAGTGTGTCAGCGAGGGAGCAGTACTTC. Its translation: CASSVSAREQYF. Full variable domain (outside the CDR3, taken from reference TRBV2 and TRBJ2-7): EPEVTQTPSHQVTQMGQEVILRCVPISNHLYFYWYRQILGQKVEFLVSFYNNEISEKSEIFDDQFSVERPDGSNFTLKIRSTKLEDSAMYFCASSVSAREQYFGPGTRLTVT.

This CDR3 reads CASSSRRGSTDTQYF. CDR3 coding DNA: TGTGCCAGCAGTTCGCGGCGGGGGAGCACAGATACGCAGTATTTT. V and J are TRBV28 and TRBJ2-3, with 7 bases that match TRBD2. V was pared by 4 bases and J by 0 bases, with 4 bases of the junction left unmatched. The germline gives CDR1 MDHEN, CDR2 SYDVKM. This CDR3 is built from 15 residues.

This clone appeared a few times. The V gene is TRBV11-2, the J gene TRBJ2-4; D unclear. CDR3 size: 11 residues. V lost 3 bases to trimming and J lost 7 bases, with 4 bases between them. Germline-derived CDR1 and CDR2 are SGHAT and FQNNGV. The CDR3 bases are TGTGCCAGCAGCTTTAGCAACATTCAGTACTTC. Its translation is CASSFSNIQYF.

This clone turned up a few times. The gene calls are TRBV5-6 and TRBJ1-2; D is unresolved. V gave up 2 bases and J gave up 10 bases, with 15 bases separating them. The CDR3 sequence is 13 residues long. Germline lookup yields CDR1 SGHDT and CDR2 YYEEEE. The CDR3 is CASSLQPLSDYTF. In DNA, the CDR3 is TGTGCCAGCAGCTTACAGCCTCTATCGGACTACACCTTC. Drawing the rest from reference TRBV5-6 and TRBJ1-2, the complete variable domain is DAGVTQSPTHLIKTRGQQVTLRCSPKSGHDTVSWYQQALGQGPQFIFQYYEEEERQRGNFPDRFSGHQFPNYSSELNVNALLLGDSALYLCASSLQPLSDYTFGSGTRLTVV.

This clone has more than one count but fewer than ten. V usage is TRBV18 and J usage is TRBJ2-1; TRBD1 matches at 12 bases. Germline V CDR1 and CDR2: KGHSH, LQKENI. This CDR3 is built from 15 residues. V lost 3 bases, J lost 8 bases, and 5 bases stayed unmatched. CDR3 region: CASSPGTGGRDEQFF. In DNA, the CDR3 is TGTGCCAGCTCACCGGGGACAGGGGGCAGGGATGAGCAGTTCTTC. Filled out from reference TRBV18 and TRBJ2-1, the complete variable domain reads NAGVMQNPRHLVRRRGQEARLRCSPMKGHSHVYWYRQLPEEGLKFMVYLQKENIIDESGMPKERFSAEFPKEGPSILRIQQVVRGDSAAYFCASSPGTGGRDEQFFGPGTRLTVL.

The V call is TRBV28, the J call TRBJ1-2; D gene ambiguous. The CDR3 length is 17 residues. V dropped 6 bases and J dropped 4 bases, with 24 bases sitting between them. Germline CDR1 and CDR2: MDHEN and SYDVKM. CDR3 sequence: CASSLLGSFRSGYGYTF. CDR3 DNA sequence: TGTGCCAGCAGCCTCCTGGGGAGTTTTAGAAGCGGCTATGGCTACACCTTC.

This clone was recorded a few times. The chain joins TRBV5-6 to TRBJ1-6; 7 nucleotides align to TRBD1. This CDR3 contains 15 residues. Germline trimming cut 3 bases from V and 6 bases from J; bases unmatched to any gene: 6. Germline CDR1 is SGHDT and CDR2 is YYEEEE. The CDR3: CASSYLTGSNSPLHF. The CDR3 region has the DNA TGTGCCAGCAGCTACCTGACAGGGAGTAATTCACCCCTCCACTTT.

The sample holds a few counts of this clone. The chain links TRBV7-3 to TRBJ2-3, with a weak D call TRBD2 (6 bases). The CDR3 loop spans 13 amino acids. Germline-derived CDR1 and CDR2 are SGHTA and FQGTGA. V was shortened by 8 bases and J by 2 bases, with 11 bases between the two germline ends. This CDR3 is CASGRGNTDTQYF. As DNA, the CDR3 is TGTGCCAGCGGTCGGGGGAACACAGATACGCAGTATTTT.

This clone came up a few times. This chain joins TRBV6-6 and TRBJ1-5, with 10 positions matching TRBD1. Germline-derived CDR1 and CDR2 are MNHNY and SVGAGI (reference sequence). With 7 bases clipped from V and 2 bases from J, the junction kept 5 bases outside the gene matches. This CDR3 region has 15 residues. Here the CDR3 reads CASNQGTGGNQPQHF. The CDR3, as DNA: TGTGCCAGCAATCAGGGGACAGGGGGCAATCAGCCCCAGCATTTT.

The chain combines TRBV7-2 with TRBJ1-2; D remains ambiguous. This CDR3 is 11 amino acids long. Germline CDR1 reads SGHTA; CDR2 reads FQGNSA. Trimming shortened V by 5 bases and J by 3 bases, and 4 bases separated the two germline ends. This chain's CDR3 is CASSPDYGYTF. CDR3 in DNA: TGTGCCAGCAGCCCGGACTATGGCTACACCTTC.

The J gene is TRBJ1-5, the V gene TRBV6-5, with D perhaps matching TRBD1 (5 bases). V was cut by 1 base and J by 2 bases, with 6 bases left in between. The CDR3 runs 14 residues. Germline V gene lookup returns CDR1 MNHEY and CDR2 SVGAGI. The CDR3 here is CASSYLGGNQPQHF. CDR3 coding DNA: TGTGCCAGCAGTTACTTAGGGGGCAATCAGCCCCAGCATTTT.

The chain couples TRBV30 to TRBJ1-1; D may be TRBD1 (5 bases). Germline V gives CDR1 GTSNPN, CDR2 SVGIG (reference sequence). The V end lost 4 bases, the J end lost 3 bases, and 18 bases lay between the germline ends. CDR3 length: 15 residues. CDR3 amino acids: CAWTRGRRRDTEAFF. CDR3 DNA: TGTGCCTGGACAAGGGGCAGGAGGAGGGACACTGAAGCTTTCTTT.

This rearrangement joins TRBV7-9 to TRBJ2-3; no definite D call. Per germline, CDR1 SEHNR and CDR2 FQNEAQ (reference sequence). The CDR3 consists of 13 residues. V lost 5 bases and J 4 bases, leaving 10 bases between the germline ends. The CDR3 region is CASSARGADTQYF. As DNA, the CDR3 is TGTGCCAGCAGCGCCAGAGGCGCAGATACGCAGTATTTT. The whole variable domain, remainder taken from reference TRBV7-9 and TRBJ2-3, is DTGVSQNPRHKITKRGQNVTFRCDPISEHNRLYWYRQTLGQGPEFLTYFQNEAQLEKSRLLSDRFSAERPKGSFSTLEIQRTEQGDSAMYLCASSARGADTQYFGPGTRLTVL.

This clone was found a few times. Distinct nucleotide sequences in the sample also encode this CDR3. The J gene is TRBJ2-7, the V gene TRBV20-1; a weak D match, TRBD2 (5 bases). The CDR3 has 11 residues. The germline CDR1 and CDR2 sequences are DFQATT and SNEGSKA (reference sequence). Trimming shortened V by 6 bases and J by 0 bases, and 6 bases separated the two germline ends. The CDR3 reads CSARDSYEQYF. In nucleotides, the CDR3 is TGCAGTGCCCGGGACTCCTACGAGCAGTACTTC.

The rearrangement joins TRBV29-1 to TRBJ2-1; 8 bases fit TRBD2. V was clipped by 7 bases and J by 2 bases; unmatched bases: 13. The length of the CDR3 is 16 residues. The germline V gene encodes CDR1 SQVTM and CDR2 ANQGSEA. The CDR3 protein is CSARRPGGVTYNEQFF. The CDR3 DNA sequence: TGCAGCGCTAGGCGACCGGGAGGGGTCACCTACAATGAGCAGTTCTTC.